The clone carrying this TCR beta chain appeared a few times. The target antigen is unknown. The sample belongs to a study of CD8 T cells in ankylosing spondylitis. Germline V gene sequence: CDR1 LGHDT, CDR2 YNNKEL (reference sequence). This CDR3 has 16 amino acids. V was trimmed by 4 bases and J by 3 bases, leaving 15 bases between them. 5'-RACE, quantitative and with molecular barcodes, yielded the TCR beta libraries. TCRdb re-derived calls from the 5' RACE reads in MiXCR, one entry per CDR3 protein. The top ten clones hold 0.89% of a sample with over 400,000 distinct CDR3 sequences, roughly a quarter of them seen once. The study, taken as a whole, reports: Disease-linked clones had a CD8+ phenotype and relatively low frequency in peripheral blood. Matched ankylosing spondylitis synovial fluid reportedly contained a significantly enriched population of disease-linked clones. Ankylosing spondylitis blood appeared to carry a characteristic TCR beta motif of seven to nine highly homologous variants. Previously reported in reactive arthritis synovial fluid and blood were some of the motif variants.

Sequencing was performed on blood, either unsorted or a sorted T cell fraction (not recorded which). This chain links TRBV3-1 with TRBJ1-4; D perhaps matches TRBD1 (5 bases). This TCR was recovered from a male donor with ankylosing spondylitis. This CDR3 reads CASSRITQDANEKLFF. The CDR3 DNA sequence: TGTGCCAGCAGCCGAATAACACAGGACGCTAATGAAAAACTGTTTTTT.